The sequence of this T cell receptor (beta chain) was determined in a study of molecular identifiers for immune sequencing clone quantification. Sorting recovered naive CD8 T cells on a CD8+CD4-CCR7+CD45RA+ profile. This clonotype appeared many times. No antigen is known for it. General study findings and limits: The share of molecules held by clones above 20 RNA copies was over 98% in effector cells and under 1% in naive cells.

Germline CDR1 and CDR2: MNHEY and SVGAGI. There are 14 residues in the CDR3. The V and J ends lost 5 bases and 5 bases, in that order; junction bases with no gene match: 7. Using its own MiXCR run on the PCR reads, TCRdb lists one record per CDR3 protein. The data contain around 480,000 distinct CDR3 sequences, 20% to 25% of them singletons. This TCR was recovered from a human donor in good health. Some libraries in this study had Jurkat cell RNA spiked in. The chain is built from TRBV6-5 and TRBJ2-7; TRBD1 agrees at 9 bases. The sequencing input was naive CD8+ T cells from blood, with Jurkat cell RNA spiked in. Subset denoted: FACS-sorted CD8+CD4-CCR7+CD45RA+ naive T cells. In DNA form, the CDR3 reads TGTGCCAGCAGTCGGGACAGGGTTTACCACGAGCAGTACTTC. Translating it yields CASSRDRVYHEQYF.